This is a list of T cell receptor beta chains from one sample in a study of blood T cell repertoires in COVID-19. TCRdb's copy holds only in-frame clones and misses some; the assay was immunoSEQ multiplex PCR. Counted here are some 150,000 clones, 83% occurring once; the ten biggest clones make up 4.4%. The specimen was PBMCs or T cells enriched from blood (not recorded which). The receptors here all came from a woman between 45 and 65 years old who had recovered from COVID-19. Each CDR3 is given with its conserved first and last residue. A D gene is named only where the DNA matches it firmly. Expanded clones are given a class, and other clones once, few, many or no size at all.

clone size: -; V gene: TRBV7-2; J gene: TRBJ1-1; D gene: -; CDR3 protein: CASSLAHSVPEAFF; CDR3 DNA: TGTGCCAGCAGCTTAGCGCATTCAGTCCCTGAAGCTTTCTTT
clone size: -; V gene: TRBV11-3; J gene: TRBJ2-2; D gene: -; CDR3 protein: CASSYSGTNTGELFF; CDR3 DNA: TGTGCCAGCAGTTATAGCGGAACGAACACCGGGGAGCTGTTTTTT
clone size: -; V gene: TRBV7-2; J gene: TRBJ1-5; D gene: -; CDR3 protein: CASSLADFSNQPQHF; CDR3 DNA: TGTGCCAGCAGCTTAGCGGACTTTAGCAATCAGCCCCAGCATTTT
clone size: few; V gene: TRBV5-1; J gene: TRBJ2-6; D gene: TRBD2; CDR3 protein: CASTREGGANVLTF; CDR3 DNA: TGCGCCAGCACCCGGGAGGGGGGGGCCAACGTCCTGACTTTC
clone size: once; V gene: TRBV12-5; J gene: TRBJ2-5; D gene: -; CDR3 protein: CASGAVPETQYF; CDR3 DNA: TGTGCTAGTGGAGCGGTTCCGGAGACCCAGTACTTC
clone size: -; V gene: TRBV20-1; J gene: TRBJ1-2; D gene: TRBD1; CDR3 protein: CSAGDSGGYTF; CDR3 DNA: TGCAGTGCGGGGGACAGCGGTGGCTACACCTTC
clone size: -; V gene: TRBV27; J gene: TRBJ1-2; D gene: -; CDR3 protein: CASSLIAANYGYTF; CDR3 DNA: TGTGCCAGCAGTTTGATTGCAGCTAACTATGGCTACACCTTC
clone size: -; V gene: TRBV4-1; J gene: TRBJ2-3; D gene: TRBD1; CDR3 protein: CASSRGQGTTDTQYF; CDR3 DNA: TGCGCCAGCAGCCGTGGACAGGGTACCACAGATACGCAGTATTTT
clone size: -; V gene: TRBV5-1; J gene: TRBJ1-1; D gene: -; CDR3 protein: CASRFTGNTEAFF; CDR3 DNA: TGCGCCAGCAGGTTCACAGGGAACACTGAAGCTTTCTTT
clone size: -; V gene: TRBV9; J gene: TRBJ2-3; D gene: -; CDR3 protein: CASSVVGGPPDTQYF; CDR3 DNA: TGTGCCAGCAGCGTAGTAGGAGGTCCCCCGGATACGCAGTATTTT
clone size: -; V gene: TRBV19; J gene: TRBJ1-1; D gene: -; CDR3 protein: CASSMRPNTEAFF; CDR3 DNA: TGTGCCAGTAGTATGAGGCCGAACACTGAAGCTTTCTTT
clone size: few; V gene: TRBV7-9; J gene: TRBJ2-1; D gene: -; CDR3 protein: CASSSTGDEQFF; CDR3 DNA: TGTGCCAGCAGCTCTACGGGAGATGAGCAGTTCTTC
clone size: -; V gene: TRBV5-6; J gene: TRBJ1-4; D gene: -; CDR3 protein: CASSLTEFATNEKLFF; CDR3 DNA: TGTGCCAGCAGCCTGACAGAGTTTGCAACTAATGAAAAACTGTTTTTT
clone size: -; V gene: TRBV6-5; J gene: TRBJ1-4; D gene: -; CDR3 protein: CASSYTWTKTNEKLFF; CDR3 DNA: TGTGCCAGCAGTTATACTTGGACAAAAACTAATGAAAAACTGTTTTTT